The present TCR beta chain was sequenced within a study of blood T cell repertoires in COVID-19. Only in-frame clones appear in the TCRdb table, and some are missing; sequencing was by immunoSEQ multiplex PCR. The repertoire holds about 36,000 clones, with 85% to 90% as singletons. The receptor was derived from a man aged 55 to 70 with active or convalescent COVID-19. Sequenced sample: peripheral blood.

This chain's CDR3 is CASSRTGREHGYTF. CDR3 in DNA: TGTGCCAGCAGCCGCACAGGGAGGGAACACGGCTACACCTTC. The chain couples TRBV7-2 to TRBJ1-2, with a tentative D call TRBD1 (6 bases). V was trimmed by 5 bases and J by 8 bases, leaving 18 bases between them. Germline V gene sequence: CDR1 SGHTA, CDR2 FQGNSA. There are 14 residues in the CDR3.